What follows are 23 T cell receptor beta chains derived from one specimen sequenced in a study of T and B cells in COVID-19 patients. Each TRB amplification used roughly 220-550 ng of genomic DNA from blood. Multiplex PCR with BIOMED2 TRB-A/B primer pools amplified TRB rearrangements. TCRdb reprocessed the multiplex PCR reads with MiXCR, giving one entry per CDR3 protein. This sample has 20,000 or so distinct CDR3 sequences, with about 32% found just once. The sample taken for sequencing was blood. The receptors here all came from a human donor who had recovered from COVID-19.

The rearrangement joins TRBV5-1 to TRBJ1-2; D is undetermined. This CDR3 has 15 amino acids. Germline assignment: CDR1 SGHRS and CDR2 YFSETQ. The V and J ends lost 6 bases and 1 base respectively, with 16 bases between them. CDR3 coding DNA: TGCGCCAGCATCCCCGTAGCGGGAGTTAACTATGGCTACACCTTC. Protein sequence: CASIPVAGVNYGYTF. Full variable domain (missing parts from reference TRBV5-1 and TRBJ1-2): KAGVTQTPRYLIKTRGQQVTLSCSPISGHRSVSWYQQTPGQGLQFLFEYFSETQRNKGNFPGRFSGRQFSNSRSEMNVSTLELGDSALYLCASIPVAGVNYGYTFGSGTRLTVV.

This clonotype was picked up many times. The chain recombines TRBV18 with TRBJ2-3, with 10 bases identical to TRBD2. The CDR3 is 14 residues long. The V gene end was trimmed by 6 bases and the J gene end by 3 bases; junction bases not matched to a gene: 3. Looked up from germline, CDR1 is KGHSH and CDR2 is LQKENI. The CDR3 spells CASSTSGATDTQYF. CDR3 DNA sequence: TGTGCCAGCTCCACTAGCGGGGCGACAGATACGCAGTATTTT.

By sample fraction, this clonotype is medium-sized (0.01 to 0.1%). The V gene is TRBV19, the J gene TRBJ2-2; D not resolved. This CDR3 comprises 15 residues. Germline CDR1 reads LNHDA; CDR2 reads SQIVND (reference sequence). V was shortened by 1 base and J by 2 bases, with 8 bases between the two germline ends. CDR3 in amino acids: CASSIVSVNTGELFF. For the CDR3, the DNA is TGTGCCAGTAGTATAGTATCGGTTAACACCGGGGAGCTGTTTTTT.

In its sample, this clonotype was seen a few times. The chain is built from TRBV10-3 and TRBJ2-3; 10 positions agree with TRBD1. CDR3 size: 15 residues. CDR1 and CDR2 (germline): ENHRY, SYGVKD. V was clipped by 5 bases and J by 1 base; unmatched bases: 3. This CDR3 is CAISPGTGGTDTQYF. The CDR3 bases are TGTGCCATCAGTCCCGGGACAGGGGGCACAGATACGCAGTATTTT.

This clonotype showed up just a few times. The chain recombines TRBV13 with TRBJ2-1; D gene uncertain. The CDR3 totals 15 residues. The V gene lost 1 base and the J gene lost 1 base, with 8 bases spanning the gap. The germline V gene encodes CDR1 PRHDT and CDR2 FYEKMQ (reference sequence). DNA of the CDR3: TGTGCCAGCAGCTTAGACACTCCTTCCTACAATGAGCAGTTCTTC. Translating gives CASSLDTPSYNEQFF.

The chain combines TRBV27 with TRBJ2-2, with unresolved D. Germline V lookup: CDR1 MNHEY, CDR2 SMNVEV (reference sequence). Trimming left V 2 bases short and J 3 bases short, with 4 bases between. This CDR3 is 13 amino acids long. CDR3 region: CASSLGDTGELFF. The CDR3 DNA follows: TGTGCCAGCAGTTTAGGGGACACCGGGGAGCTGTTTTTT.

CDR3 loop: CATRARTGGHEQYF. Here the CDR3 DNA reads TGTGCCACCAGGGCCAGGACAGGGGGGCACGAGCAGTACTTC. V and J are TRBV24-1 and TRBJ2-7; 10 nucleotides match TRBD1. The CDR3 has 14 residues. After removal of 7 bases from V and 5 bases from J, the junction contained 7 bases not matched to a gene. The V gene's germline CDR1 is KGHDR and CDR2 SFDVKD.

The chain carries TRBV12-3 or TRBV12-4 and TRBJ2-1; 9 bases are shared with TRBD2. The junction had 4 bases not matched to a gene; V was cut back by 7 bases and J by 0 bases. The CDR3 has 15 residues. CDR3 bases: TGTGCCAGCAACCTAGCGGGGAGCTCCTACAATGAGCAGTTCTTC. It encodes CASNLAGSSYNEQFF.

Here the CDR3 reads CASSEDRDAEETQYF. CDR3 bases: TGTGCCAGCAGTGAAGACAGAGATGCCGAAGAGACCCAGTACTTC. The rearrangement links TRBV6-5 to TRBJ2-5; D perhaps matches TRBD1 (5 bases). The V and J ends lost 5 bases and 3 bases respectively, with 16 bases between them. Germline lookup yields CDR1 MNHEY and CDR2 SVGAGI. This CDR3 is built from 15 residues.

Only a few counts were recorded for this clonotype. V and J are TRBV5-6 and TRBJ2-1; TRBD2 matches 12 bases. The CDR3 runs 17 residues. Losses at the gene ends were 1 base for V and 7 bases for J; bases not matched to a gene: 9. Germline-derived CDR1 and CDR2 are SGHDT and YYEEEE. CDR3 nucleotide sequence: TGTGCCAGCAGCTTGTACCGACTAGCGGGAGTAGGAAATGAGCAGTTCTTC. This codes for CASSLYRLAGVGNEQFF.

This chain connects TRBV6-2 or TRBV6-3 to TRBJ2-2; D remains ambiguous. Germline-derived CDR1 and CDR2 are MNHEY and SVGEGT. Between the trimmed V and J ends, which lost 6 bases and 1 base, there was a span of 0 bases. The CDR3 has 11 amino acids. The CDR3 nucleotides are TGTGCCAGCAGGAACACCGGGGAGCTGTTTTTT. It is translated as CASRNTGELFF.

This clonotype was counted at least ten times. The rearrangement joins TRBV6-5 to TRBJ2-1; TRBD1 might be the D (6 bases). Germline CDR1 and CDR2: MNHEY and SVGAGI. The V gene lost 6 bases and the J gene lost 6 bases, with 15 bases spanning the gap. CDR3 length equals 14 residues. In DNA, the CDR3 is TGTGCCAGCAGGTCGTTAAGGGGGAGCAATGAGCAGTTCTTC. Translation: CASRSLRGSNEQFF.

The chain couples TRBV6-2 or TRBV6-3 to TRBJ2-1; 10 bases align to TRBD1. Germline V gene sequence: CDR1 MNHEY, CDR2 SVGEGT. The CDR3 is 16 residues long. V was clipped by 5 bases and J by 8 bases; unmatched bases: 12. The CDR3 sequence: CASSGTRDRGTDEQFF. The CDR3 nucleotides are TGTGCCAGCAGTGGCACCCGGGACAGGGGAACGGATGAGCAGTTCTTC.

This clonotype occurred a few times. The chain links TRBV30 to TRBJ2-7; D is possibly TRBD1 (6 bases). Germline values: CDR1 GTSNPN, CDR2 SVGIG (reference sequence). Trimming stripped 0 bases from V and 1 base from J, with 19 bases between. CDR3 length: 17 amino acids. The DNA of the CDR3 is TGTGCCTGGAGTGTAAATTTGGGCAGGGGTTTATCCTACGAGCAGTACTTC. As protein: CAWSVNLGRGLSYEQYF.

This clonotype showed up many times. The J gene is TRBJ2-7, the V gene TRBV19, with 11 bases matching TRBD1. This CDR3 contains 15 residues. Germline lookup yields CDR1 LNHDA and CDR2 SQIVND (reference sequence). V was pared by 7 bases and J by 2 bases, with 7 bases of the junction left unmatched. The CDR3 DNA reads TGTGCCAGTAAGGGACAGGGGGGTAAAGCCTACGAGCAGTACTTC. Translated: CASKGQGGKAYEQYF.

V is TRBV7-2 and J is TRBJ2-2; TRBD2 agrees at 11 bases. CDR1 and CDR2 (germline): SGHTA, FQGNSA. The V segment lost 6 bases and the J segment 7 bases; nucleotides outside the gene matches: 4. This CDR3 spans 14 amino acids. In nucleotides, the CDR3 is TGTGCCAGCAGACCGGGACTAGCGGTCGGGGAGCTGTTTTTT. The encoded protein is CASRPGLAVGELFF.

This clonotype was found many times. The J gene is TRBJ2-2, the V gene TRBV6-5; 13 nucleotides agree with TRBD2. Per the germline V gene, CDR1 is MNHEY and CDR2 is SVGAGI. V lost 4 bases and J lost 4; bases outside the gene matches: 9. The CDR3 spans 18 residues. The DNA for the CDR3 is TGTGCCAGCAGTTTTCCCACAACTAGCGGGGGGGGCACCGGGGAGCTGTTTTTT. Translating it yields CASSFPTTSGGGTGELFF.

This clonotype was found many times. V is TRBV29-1 and J is TRBJ1-2; D unclear. V was pared by 3 bases and J by 6 bases, with 8 bases between. The CDR3 extends over 11 amino acids. Germline V gives CDR1 SQVTM, CDR2 ANQGSEA. Written as DNA, the CDR3 is TGCAGCGTTGAGAACAAGGATGGCTACACCTTC. Its translation: CSVENKDGYTF.

This sequence joins TRBV18 and TRBJ1-2; TRBD1 agrees at 7 bases. The CDR3 totals 16 residues. Trimming removed 0 bases from V and 0 bases from J; junction bases left unmatched: 4. Germline CDR1 KGHSH, CDR2 LQKENI. The CDR3 nucleotides read TGTGCCAGCTCACCACCGGGACAGCAAGCTAACTATGGCTACACCTTC. Its translation is CASSPPGQQANYGYTF.

V gene TRBV5-1 combines with J gene TRBJ2-3, with D unresolved. Per the germline V gene, CDR1 is SGHRS and CDR2 is YFSETQ. CDR3 size: 12 residues. V dropped 5 bases and J dropped 0 bases, with 4 bases sitting between them. CDR3 bases: TGCGCCAGCAGGGTTAGCACAGATACGCAGTATTTT. This gives the protein CASRVSTDTQYF.

This clonotype appeared a few times. V is TRBV30 and J is TRBJ1-5; D is undetermined. Germline CDR1 is GTSNPN and CDR2 is SVGIG (reference sequence). The V and J ends lost 2 bases and 2 bases respectively, with 7 bases between them. The CDR3 sequence is 13 residues long. The CDR3 loop is CAWSRQGNQPQHF. The CDR3 DNA is TGTGCCTGGAGTAGGCAGGGCAATCAGCCCCAGCATTTT. Based on the CDR3 plus reference TRBV30 and TRBJ1-5, the full variable domain is SQTIHQWPATLVQPVGSPLSLECTVEGTSNPNLYWYRQAAGRGLQLLFYSVGIGQISSEVPQNLSASRPQDRQFILSSKKLLLSDSGFYLCAWSRQGNQPQHFGDGTRLSIL.

The chain joins TRBV27 to TRBJ1-1; perhaps TRBD1 as D (5 bases). The CDR3 is 14 residues long. CDR1 is MNHEY and CDR2 is SMNVEV in the germline V gene (reference sequence). The ends were cut back, 3 bases at V and 2 bases at J, with 10 bases in the middle. The CDR3 region has the DNA TGTGCCAGCAGTTTTAGGGGACTTAACACTGAAGCTTTCTTT. Translation gives CASSFRGLNTEAFF.

This clonotype counts as medium-sized. The chain has TRBV18 and TRBJ2-1, with 7 bases fitting TRBD1. CDR3 size: 15 residues. J lost 4 bases, V lost 3 bases, and 6 bases had no gene match. Germline-derived CDR1 and CDR2 are KGHSH and LQKENI. The DNA of the CDR3 is TGTGCCAGCTCACCGAGAACAGGGGTTTACAATGAGCAGTTCTTC. Its protein product is CASSPRTGVYNEQFF. Combining the CDR3 with reference TRBV18 and TRBJ2-1 gives the whole variable domain NAGVMQNPRHLVRRRGQEARLRCSPMKGHSHVYWYRQLPEEGLKFMVYLQKENIIDESGMPKERFSAEFPKEGPSILRIQQVVRGDSAAYFCASSPRTGVYNEQFFGPGTRLTVL.